This T cell receptor (beta chain) is from a study of blood T cell repertoires in COVID-19. Study as a whole: The United States, Italy and Spain provided the acute and convalescent COVID-19 samples. PBMCs, B-cell-depleted T cells, or T cells provided the cDNA or gDNA that made up the material.

The length of the CDR3 is 24 residues. In the original processing: How many nucleated cells were present was estimated from reference gene primer amplification. Libraries were prepared by immunoSEQ multiplex PCR; TCRdb keeps only in-frame clonotypes and omits some of them. That table gives V, J and clone size, and the DNA gave D and trimming. This table has around 300,000 clones, around 87% appearing once. V usage is TRBV21-1 and J usage is TRBJ1-6; the D segment call TRBD1 is taken from the table without a DNA check. TRBV21-1 is designated a pseudogene. The specimen was peripheral blood. The receptor's source is a man aged 50 to 60 with active or convalescent COVID-19. CDR3 nucleotide sequence: TGTGCCAGCAGCAAAGGGGCCCGGGACAGGACGAGCTCGGCACCGAGCTCCTATAATTCACCCCTCCACTTT. Translation: CASSKGARDRTSSAPSSYNSPLHF.